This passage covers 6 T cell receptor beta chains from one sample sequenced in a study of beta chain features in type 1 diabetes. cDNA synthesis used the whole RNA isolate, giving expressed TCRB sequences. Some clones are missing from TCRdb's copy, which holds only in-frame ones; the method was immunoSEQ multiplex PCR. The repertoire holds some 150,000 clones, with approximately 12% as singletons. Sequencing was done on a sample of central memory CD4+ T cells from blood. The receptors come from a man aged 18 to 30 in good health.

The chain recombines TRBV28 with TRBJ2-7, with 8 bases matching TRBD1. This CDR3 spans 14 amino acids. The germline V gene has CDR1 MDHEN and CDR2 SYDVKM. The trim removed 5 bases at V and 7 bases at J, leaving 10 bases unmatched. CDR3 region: CASSPGQGVGEQYF. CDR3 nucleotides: TGTGCCAGCAGTCCAGGACAGGGAGTGGGGGAGCAGTACTTC.

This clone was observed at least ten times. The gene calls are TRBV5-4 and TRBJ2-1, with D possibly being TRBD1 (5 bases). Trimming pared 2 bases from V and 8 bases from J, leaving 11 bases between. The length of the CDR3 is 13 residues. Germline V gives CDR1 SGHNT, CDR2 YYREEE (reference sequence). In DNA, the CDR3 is TGTGCCAGCAGCTTAGGGGAACGGGATGAGCAGTTCTTC. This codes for CASSLGERDEQFF. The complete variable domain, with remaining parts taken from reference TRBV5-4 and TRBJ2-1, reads ETGVTQSPTHLIKTRGQQVTLRCSSQSGHNTVSWYQQALGQGPQFIFQYYREEENGRGNFPPRFSGLQFPNYSSELNVNALELDDSALYLCASSLGERDEQFFGPGTRLTVL.

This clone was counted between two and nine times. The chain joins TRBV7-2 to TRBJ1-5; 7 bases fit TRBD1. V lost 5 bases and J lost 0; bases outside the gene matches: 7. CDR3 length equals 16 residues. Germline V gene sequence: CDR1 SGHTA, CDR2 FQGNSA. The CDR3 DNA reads TGTGCCAGCAGCCTCCAGACAGGGTATAGCAATCAGCCCCAGCATTTT. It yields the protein CASSLQTGYSNQPQHF.

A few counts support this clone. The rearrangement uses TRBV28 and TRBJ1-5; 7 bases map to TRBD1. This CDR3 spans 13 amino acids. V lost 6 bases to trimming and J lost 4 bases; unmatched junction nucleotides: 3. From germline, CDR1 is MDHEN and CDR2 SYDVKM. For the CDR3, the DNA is TGTGCCAGCAGCACAGGGGCAAATCAGCCCCAGCATTTT. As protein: CASSTGANQPQHF.

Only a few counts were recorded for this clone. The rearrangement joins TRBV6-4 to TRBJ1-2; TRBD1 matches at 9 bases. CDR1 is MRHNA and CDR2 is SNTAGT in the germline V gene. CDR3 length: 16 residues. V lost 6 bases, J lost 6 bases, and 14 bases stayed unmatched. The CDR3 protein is CASRLHSGQGRNGYTF. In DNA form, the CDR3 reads TGTGCCAGCAGACTTCACTCGGGACAGGGTAGGAATGGCTACACCTTC.

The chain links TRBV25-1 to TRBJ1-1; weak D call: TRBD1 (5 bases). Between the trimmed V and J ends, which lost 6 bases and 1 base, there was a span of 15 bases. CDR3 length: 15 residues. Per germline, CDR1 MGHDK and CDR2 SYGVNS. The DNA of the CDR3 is TGTGCCAGCAGCCCCATTAGGGGCGAGAACACTGAAGCTTTCTTT. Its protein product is CASSPIRGENTEAFF.